This is a list of T cell receptor beta chains from one sample in a study of T cells of healthy individuals. MiXCR, applied by TCRdb to the 5' RACE reads, yields one record per CDR3 protein. Altogether tens of thousands of distinct CDR3 sequences are present, roughly 14% being singletons, with the ten largest covering 15% to 20%. The receptors were sampled from a human donor in good health. CDR3s include the opening cysteine and the closing phenylalanine or tryptophan. D genes are given only for firm matches. Rows may omit the clone size; those that give it use once, few, many or a size class.

V gene	clone size	D gene	J gene	CDR3 DNA	CDR3 protein
TRBV10-3	many	-	TRBJ1-2	TGTGCCATCAGATTGGGGGATGGCTACACCTTC	CAIRLGDGYTF
TRBV20-1	many	-	TRBJ2-7	TGCAGTGCTATTGTACATACCTACGAGCAGTACTTC	CSAIVHTYEQYF
TRBV10-3	-	-	TRBJ2-5	TGTGCCATCAACAACCGGCAGGGCAGCCAAGAGACCCAGTACTTC	CAINNRQGSQETQYF
TRBV2	many	TRBD2	TRBJ2-3	TGTGCCAGCAACTTTGAGGGAGGGGGCACAGATACGCAGTATTTT	CASNFEGGGTDTQYF
TRBV5-1	-	TRBD2	TRBJ2-3	TGCGCCAGCAGCAGCGGGGGAGAGGATACGCAGTATTTT	CASSSGGEDTQYF
TRBV9	many	TRBD1	TRBJ2-3	TGTGCCAGCAGCGTATCCGGGACAGGGGCAGATACGCAGTATTTT	CASSVSGTGADTQYF
TRBV7-2	-	-	TRBJ2-2	TGTGCCAGCAGCCCCCCCAGGAGCGGGTCACGGGGCACCGGGGAGCTGTTTTTT	CASSPPRSGSRGTGELFF
TRBV29-1	many	-	TRBJ2-3	TGCAGCGTGACCACAGGGGATACGCAGTATTTT	CSVTTGDTQYF
TRBV7-3	-	-	TRBJ2-2	TGTGCCAGCAGTGACCGGGGGGCAAACACCGGGGAGCTGTTTTTT	CASSDRGANTGELFF
TRBV20-1	many	-	TRBJ2-1	TGCAGCCCGACCGGGACACGGGAGCTTGGGCAGTTCTTC	CSPTGTRELGQFF
TRBV29-1	many	-	TRBJ1-2	TGCAGCTCGGCAGAGGGGAACTATGGCTACACCTTC	CSSAEGNYGYTF
TRBV24-1	-	TRBD1	TRBJ2-3	TGTGCCACCAGTGACAGCGGACCGGGACAGGCGGTTGATCCAGATACGCAGTATTTT	CATSDSGPGQAVDPDTQYF
TRBV29-1	many	-	TRBJ2-7	TGCAGCGTTGAGGGGGTGGTATCCTACGAGCAGTACTTC	CSVEGVVSYEQYF
TRBV20-1	-	TRBD1	TRBJ2-7	TGCAGTGCTTTCAGGGGGCCCTACGAGCAGTACTTC	CSAFRGPYEQYF
TRBV6-2/TRBV6-3	-	TRBD2	TRBJ2-7	TGTGCCAGCAGTTACTCGGTCATCAAACATAAGCGGGAGTTCGACGAGCAGTACTTC	CASSYSVIKHKREFDEQYF
TRBV27	many	TRBD1	TRBJ2-7	TGTGCCAGCAGTTCGGACAGGCACAACGAGCAGTACTTC	CASSSDRHNEQYF
TRBV20-1	few	-	TRBJ2-2	TGCAGTGCTCCGGACACGAACACCGGGGAGCTGTTTTTT	CSAPDTNTGELFF
TRBV18	-	TRBD1	TRBJ1-5	TGTGCCAGCTCATCTACTGCCGGGACAGGGGTCAATCAGCCCCAGCATTTT	CASSSTAGTGVNQPQHF
TRBV4-3	-	-	TRBJ1-4	TGCGCCAGCAGCCAAGCGCAGGGGCGGTATGAAAAACTGTTTTTT	CASSQAQGRYEKLFF
TRBV30	few	-	TRBJ2-1	TGTGCCTGGAGTGTAGCGGGTTACAATGAGCAGTTCTTC	CAWSVAGYNEQFF
TRBV4-3	-	-	TRBJ2-5	TGCGCCAGCAGCCAAGGCCCGGGTCACGGGGGAGAGACCCAGTACTTC	CASSQGPGHGGETQYF
TRBV5-1	many	TRBD1	TRBJ2-2	TGCGCCAGCAGCTTGGAGGGGGCGGACACCGGGGAGCTGTTTTTT	CASSLEGADTGELFF
TRBV5-1	-	TRBD1	TRBJ2-3	TGCGCCAGCAGCTTGGACGGGACAGGGAGGTCAGATACGCAGTATTTT	CASSLDGTGRSDTQYF
TRBV6-2/TRBV6-3	few	TRBD2	TRBJ2-1	TGTGCCAGCACCCTAGCGGGGGTGGGATACAATGAGCAGTTCTTC	CASTLAGVGYNEQFF
TRBV6-5	-	TRBD2	TRBJ2-1	TGTGCCAGCAGGCCTTACGAAGGCGGGAGGCACAATGAGCAGTTCTTC	CASRPYEGGRHNEQFF
TRBV19	few	-	TRBJ2-2	TGTGCCAGTTACCAGCTGAACACCGGGGAGCTGTTTTTT	CASYQLNTGELFF
TRBV29-1	many	-	TRBJ2-1	TGCAGCGTTGAAGAGGCGGGTGGCGGACACAATGAGCAGTTCTTC	CSVEEAGGGHNEQFF
TRBV4-3	-	TRBD1	TRBJ1-6	TGCGCCAGCAGCCAGGAACCGGACAGGGGCACTTCCCTCCACTTT	CASSQEPDRGTSLHF
TRBV24-1	many	-	TRBJ2-3	TGTGCCACCAGTGTCCCGGGGGGCCCTGGCACAGATACGCAGTATTTT	CATSVPGGPGTDTQYF
TRBV6-1	many	TRBD1	TRBJ2-7	TGTGCCAGCAGCACCGGACAGGCCCCGAGTTACGAGCAGTACTTC	CASSTGQAPSYEQYF
TRBV20-1	few	-	TRBJ1-6	TGCAGTGCTGGGGGGGGAGACGGGTTCGGGTCACCCCTCCACTTT	CSAGGGDGFGSPLHF
TRBV5-1	-	TRBD1	TRBJ2-7	TGCGCCAGCAGCGACGCTTCCGGGACAGGGGGACTCTACTCCTACGAGCAGTACTTC	CASSDASGTGGLYSYEQYF
TRBV2	many	TRBD2	TRBJ2-7	TGTGCCAGCAGTCTGGGACTAGCAACCGAGCAGTACTTC	CASSLGLATEQYF
TRBV18	many	-	TRBJ2-7	TGTGCCAGCTCAGCCTTAACAGGTTACGAGCAGTACTTC	CASSALTGYEQYF
TRBV6-5	few	-	TRBJ1-2	TGTGCCAGCAGTTACGGGGGGCTCGGCTACACCTTC	CASSYGGLGYTF
TRBV7-3	-	TRBD1	TRBJ1-2	TGTGCCAGCAGCCCGGGACAGGGGGTCCACTATGGCTACACCTTC	CASSPGQGVHYGYTF
TRBV29-1	many	-	TRBJ2-5	TGCAGCGCCGAAGACGCCCACTTCCGAGAGACCCAGTACTTC	CSAEDAHFRETQYF
TRBV7-2	few	TRBD1	TRBJ2-7	TGTGCCAGCAGCTTCCAGGGGGCGGGAGAGCAGTACTTC	CASSFQGAGEQYF
TRBV19	-	TRBD2	TRBJ2-3	TGTGCCAGTAGTTCGGGGACTAGCGGGAGAACAGATACGCAGTATTTT	CASSSGTSGRTDTQYF
TRBV4-1	many	-	TRBJ1-1	TGCGCCAGCAGCCGACCCCTTTTGGACGGAAACACTGAAGCTTTCTTT	CASSRPLLDGNTEAFF
TRBV20-1	many	-	TRBJ2-3	TGCAGTGCGCCTAGAAGCGGGAGCACAGATACGCAGTATTTT	CSAPRSGSTDTQYF
TRBV5-1	-	-	TRBJ1-3	TGCGCCAGCAGCTTGGATCTAGGAAACACCATATATTTT	CASSLDLGNTIYF
TRBV20-1	few	-	TRBJ2-3	TGCAGTGCTATTCAGGGTTCAGATACGCAGTATTTT	CSAIQGSDTQYF
TRBV20-1	many	-	TRBJ2-5	TGCAGTGCTAGTCGCCGGGAGGAGACCCAGTACTTC	CSASRREETQYF
TRBV24-1	-	-	TRBJ2-2	TGTGCCACCAGTGACGGTACGGACACCGGGGAGCTGTTTTTT	CATSDGTDTGELFF
TRBV4-1	few	TRBD1	TRBJ1-6	TGCGCCAGCAGCGATAGGACAGGAGGGTCACCCCTCCACTTT	CASSDRTGGSPLHF
TRBV12-3/TRBV12-4	-	TRBD1	TRBJ1-1	TGTGCCAGCAGTTTTCGTGGACAGGGGACCACTGAAGCTTTCTTT	CASSFRGQGTTEAFF
TRBV11-3	many	TRBD2	TRBJ2-5	TGTGCCAGCAGCGCCGGACTAGCGGGAGGAGAAGAGACCCAGTACTTC	CASSAGLAGGEETQYF
TRBV20-1	many	TRBD1	TRBJ2-7	TGCAGTGCTAGATTCCACGCGCGGGACAGGGGAGCCGACGAGCAGTACTTC	CSARFHARDRGADEQYF
TRBV20-1	few	-	TRBJ1-3	TGCAGTGCTAGTGGGATTTCTGGAAACACCATATATTTT	CSASGISGNTIYF
TRBV2	few	TRBD1	TRBJ2-5	TGTGCCAGCAGTGGGGGGGGACAGGGAAGAGAGACCCAGTACTTC	CASSGGGQGRETQYF
TRBV29-1	many	TRBD2	TRBJ2-3	TGCAGCGTTGGCGGGAGGCTCACAGATACGCAGTATTTT	CSVGGRLTDTQYF
TRBV20-1	few	-	TRBJ2-1	TGCAGTGCGATCGAGAATGAGCAGTTCTTC	CSAIENEQFF
TRBV9	-	TRBD1	TRBJ2-3	TGTGCCAGCAGCGGTCCGGGACAGGAGCTCACAGATACGCAGTATTTT	CASSGPGQELTDTQYF
TRBV7-2	-	-	TRBJ2-7	TGTGCCAGCAGCCCAACCGACTACGAGCAGTACTTC	CASSPTDYEQYF
TRBV28	-	-	TRBJ2-1	TGTGCCAGCAGTTTAGTCGCTAGGGGGAGGGCCTTAGGGGTCAACAATGAGCAGTTCTTC	CASSLVARGRALGVNNEQFF